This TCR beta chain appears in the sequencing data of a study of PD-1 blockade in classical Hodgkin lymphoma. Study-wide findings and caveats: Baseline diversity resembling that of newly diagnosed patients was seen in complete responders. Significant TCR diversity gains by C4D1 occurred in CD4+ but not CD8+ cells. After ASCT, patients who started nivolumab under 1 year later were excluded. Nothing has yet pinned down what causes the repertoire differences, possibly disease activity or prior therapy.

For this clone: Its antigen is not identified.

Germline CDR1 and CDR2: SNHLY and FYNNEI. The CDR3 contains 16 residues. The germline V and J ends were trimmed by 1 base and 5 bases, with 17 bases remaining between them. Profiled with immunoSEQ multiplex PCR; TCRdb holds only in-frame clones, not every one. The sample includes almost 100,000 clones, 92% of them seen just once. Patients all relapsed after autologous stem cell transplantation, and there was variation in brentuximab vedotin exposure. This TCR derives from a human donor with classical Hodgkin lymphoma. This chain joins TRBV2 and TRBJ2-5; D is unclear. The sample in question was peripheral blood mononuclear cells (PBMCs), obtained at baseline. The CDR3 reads CASSEEVARRWETQYF. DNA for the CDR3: TGTGCCAGCAGTGAAGAGGTGGCTCGGCGGTGGGAGACCCAGTACTTC.